A selection of T cell receptor beta chains follows, all from one sample in a study of T cells in localized non-small cell lung cancer. Measured with immunoSEQ multiplex PCR; TCRdb has only the in-frame clones, and not every one. This table holds around 1,800 clones, 20% found once. Sequencing used normal lung tissue next to the tumor, obtained before any cancer treatment. These receptors all stem from a man aged 35 to 69 with stage III lung adenocarcinoma. Both conserved end residues are part of each CDR3. Fields, in order: J gene, D gene, clone size, V gene, CDR3 DNA, CDR3 protein. The D gene is left open where the match is weak. A clone size is listed for some rows: how often the clone was seen (once, few, many), or a class if it is expanded.

TRBJ2-4 . . TRBV11-3 TGTGCCAGCAGCCAAGGGGGGACCATAGCCAAAAACATTCAGTACTTC CASSQGGTIAKNIQYF
TRBJ1-1 . few TRBV30 TGTGCCTGGAGTGTAGTTATGAACACTGAAGCTTTCTTT CAWSVVMNTEAFF
TRBJ2-5 . . TRBV19 TGTGCCAGTAGTTGGCAAGGGCCGGGGGAGACCCAGTACTTC CASSWQGPGETQYF
TRBJ2-5 TRBD2 few TRBV18 TGTGCCAGCTCACGAGTAACAGCAGCGGGGGGGAATCAAGAGACCCAGTACTTC CASSRVTAAGGNQETQYF
TRBJ2-1 . . TRBV12-5 TGTGCTAGTGGTTTGCCCTCTACGGGGTTCAATGAGCAGTTCTTC CASGLPSTGFNEQFF
TRBJ1-1 . few TRBV11-3 TGTGCCAGCAGCATTACGGGAGGGAACACTGAAGCTTTCTTT CASSITGGNTEAFF
TRBJ1-1 . few TRBV11-3 TGTGCCAGCAGCCCCGGGGTCCAGATAATGAACACTGAAGCTTTCTTT CASSPGVQIMNTEAFF
TRBJ1-5 TRBD1 few TRBV11-3 TGTGCCAGCAGCTTAATGGGGACAGCCAATCAGCCCCAGCATTTT CASSLMGTANQPQHF
TRBJ1-6 . few TRBV23-1 TGCGCCAGCAGCCAGTCCACACCCGGTCCTAGCTCCTATAATTCACCCCTCCACTTT CASSQSTPGPSSYNSPLHF
TRBJ1-5 TRBD1 . TRBV25-1 TGTGCCAGCGCGCCAGGGGGGAATCAGCCCCAGCATTTT CASAPGGNQPQHF
TRBJ2-5 TRBD2 many TRBV11-3 TGTGCCAGCAGCAGGTTAGCGGGGGGGCACCGGGAGACCCAGTACTTC CASSRLAGGHRETQYF
TRBJ1-3 TRBD1 large TRBV6-8 TGTGCCAGCAGCTTGGGACAGGGCTCTGGAAACACCATATATTTT CASSLGQGSGNTIYF
TRBJ2-3 TRBD2 few TRBV15 TGTGCCACCAGCGCCCGCGGGGGGTCGGATACGCAGTATTTT CATSARGGSDTQYF
TRBJ1-3 . . TRBV6-8 TGTGCCAGCAGTTACGGCGGGGACTCTGGAAACACCATATATTTT CASSYGGDSGNTIYF
TRBJ2-3 . . TRBV9 TGTGCCAGCAGTCTATATGGGGTCGGGGATCCAGCTGGGACAGATACGCAGTATTTT CASSLYGVGDPAGTDTQYF
TRBJ2-3 TRBD1 . TRBV6-8 TGTGCCGTAGGTCGGCAGGGGGCGTCTGGTACGCAGTATTTT CAVGRQGASGTQYF
TRBJ2-7 TRBD1 few TRBV9 TGTGCCAGCAGTGCGACAGGGGGGACCGGCGAGCAGTACTTC CASSATGGTGEQYF
TRBJ2-7 . . TRBV18 TGTGCCAGCTCTGGAGGAATTGCCTACGAGCAGTACTTC CASSGGIAYEQYF
TRBJ2-3 TRBD2 . TRBV18 TGTGCCAGCTCACTAGCGGGGGGGCCCACAGATACGCAGTATTTT CASSLAGGPTDTQYF
TRBJ2-5 . medium-sized TRBV11-3 TGTGCCAGCAGCTTGACCAAGCCGAACGGGGCAGAGACCCAGTACTTC CASSLTKPNGAETQYF
TRBJ2-5 TRBD2 . TRBV11-3 TGTGCCAGCAGCTTGGGTAGCGGGGAGGAGACCCAGTACTTC CASSLGSGEETQYF
TRBJ2-7 . medium-sized TRBV11-3 TGTGCCAGCAGCACCGACAGGAATTCGAACGAGCAGTACTTC CASSTDRNSNEQYF
TRBJ2-1 TRBD2 . TRBV5-1 TGCGCCAGCAGCTTATGGACTAGCGGGGCGTACAATGAGCAGTTCTTC CASSLWTSGAYNEQFF
TRBJ2-7 TRBD1 . TRBV6-8 TGTGCCATCAGGGGACAGGGGGACGAGCAGTACTTC CAIRGQGDEQYF
TRBJ2-7 TRBD2 . TRBV6-8 TGTGCCAGCACCCCGGGACTAGCGATAAGGTTCTACGAGCAGTACTTC CASTPGLAIRFYEQYF
TRBJ2-2 . . TRBV5-1 TGCGCCAGCAGAGAAAGGTTGGGTTCGACCGGGGAGCTGTTTTTT CASRERLGSTGELFF
TRBJ1-4 . . TRBV19 TGTGCCAGTAGGGACTACTGGGGACTTAATGAAAAACTGTTTTTT CASRDYWGLNEKLFF
TRBJ1-1 . . TRBV18 TGTGCCAGCTCACCCCGGGCCGGGAAGGCTTTCTTT CASSPRAGKAFF
TRBJ2-6 . few TRBV9 TGTGCCAGCAGCTCTCGGACAGAATTCTCTGGGGCCAACGTCCTGACTTTC CASSSRTEFSGANVLTF
TRBJ1-1 TRBD1 few TRBV9 TGTGCCAGCAGCCCTATGACAGGGAGAACTGAAGCTTTCTTT CASSPMTGRTEAFF
TRBJ2-2 TRBD2 few TRBV6-8 TGTGCCAGCAGTTCTAGCGGGGGGAACACCGGGGAGCTGTTTTTT CASSSSGGNTGELFF
TRBJ2-2 . once TRBV25-1 TGTGCCAGCAGTCTCTCCAGGGTAAACGGGGAGCTGTTTTTT CASSLSRVNGELFF